The sequence of this TCR beta chain was determined in a study of early T cells in non-severe SARS-CoV-2 infection. Across the study: RNA in bulk from unsorted whole blood was sequenced, and chains were unpaired. Study results and caveats: Missing private and CD4 specificities, VDJdb matching favored anti-spike CD8 responses.

Individual cDNA molecules were tagged with unique molecular identifiers, the study reported. TCRdb reprocessed the 5' RACE reads with MiXCR, giving one entry per CDR3 protein. Here the sample spans tens of thousands of distinct CDR3 sequences, over 7% being singletons. This clonotype was detected a few times. What it binds is unknown. This clonotype was obtained from an adult who was a healthcare worker with PCR-confirmed SARS-CoV-2 infection or an uninfected control (not recorded which). The sequencing sample was made of whole blood.

CDR3 protein: CASSESTEGEQYF. The CDR3 DNA reads as TGCGCCAGCAGTGAGTCGACGGAGGGCGAGCAGTACTTC. This sequence joins TRBV10-1 and TRBJ2-7; possibly TRBD2 for D (6 bases). CDR3 length equals 13 residues. The ends were cut back, 0 bases at V and 6 bases at J, with 9 bases in the middle. CDR1 WNHNN and CDR2 SYGVQD come from the germline V gene (reference sequence).